There are a few counts of the clone carrying this T cell receptor beta chain. This may arise from a read error, as a much more abundant clone is one base away. The sample is drawn from a study of T cells in Graves' hyperthyroidism and ophthalmopathy. Germline V lookup: CDR1 SGDLS, CDR2 YYNGEE. This CDR3 comprises 13 residues. The V gene lost 0 bases and the J gene lost 5 bases, with 8 bases spanning the gap. Amplification of TCR beta CDR3 regions used RNA as the template. HTBI primers were used for first-round RT-PCR of the TCR CDR3. From the multiplex PCR reads, TCRdb called clonotypes with MiXCR, one entry per CDR3 protein. This sample has 620,000 or so distinct CDR3 sequences; 14% occur once, and the top ten carry approximately 12%.

The gene calls are TRBV9 and TRBJ2-5; D remains ambiguous. Sequenced: blood. The origin of this receptor is a woman in her 50s with Graves' ophthalmopathy. CDR3 sequence (DNA): TGTGCCAGCAGCGTAGAGGTGGGGGAGACCCAGTACTTC. The encoded protein is CASSVEVGETQYF.